The following is a TCR beta chain sequence with its context. This clone was counted once. No antigen is known for it. One base away there is no much larger clone; base qualities are not given. In the germline V gene, CDR1 corresponds to SGDLS and CDR2 to YYNGEE. Taken from cysteine to phenylalanine, the CDR3 has 15 residues. Just CDR3 DNA is preserved here, 45 bases in frame from base 1. V and J lose 3 bases and 4 bases, and a span of 17 bases separates them. Collaborating institutions collected whole blood in K2EDTA tubes following their own protocols. For TCRbeta analysis, collaborators shipped samples in one of three forms: frozen whole blood, isolated PBMCs, or DNA extracted from either of those sample types. This specimen belongs to a study of blood T cell repertoires in COVID-19 (dated by TCRdb to the early 2020s). General notes on the study: Samples covering the acute and convalescent phases of COVID-19 were provided by collaborators in the United States, Italy and Spain. The prospective study material was composed of cDNA or gDNA derived from T cells, B-cell-depleted T cells, or PBMCs. Subjects who had been exposed to COVID-19, were actively infected with it, or had recovered from it provided the deeply sampled blood TCRbeta repertoires that made up the dataset. HLA class I and class II types, where available, came from metadata supplied by the sample provider rather than from assay-based typing. The samples were drawn from the first 160 participants of the ongoing ImmuneRACE study and from over a thousand subjects provided by 6 global collaborators. The repertoires were released in a freely available public database intended as a resource for research on the immune response to SARS-CoV-2. Sample metadata almost always included a de-identified subject ID, COVID-19 status, age in years and sex.

General conclusions and limits of the study: How much clinical and demographic metadata was included differed by source and by participant, and the metadata was provided uncurated.

The immunoSEQ Assay, a bias-controlled multiplex PCR, was used to amplify TCRbeta CDR3 regions from genomic DNA. The authors' pipeline ran thus. The number of nucleated cells in each sample was estimated from the amplification of reference gene primers within the assay. To quantify the absolute abundance of each unique TCRbeta CDR3 rearrangement, sequence reads were collapsed and filtered. Productive Simpson clonality was computed per sample as the square root of Simpson's diversity index over productive rearrangements. This is the immuneACCESS table as TCRdb keeps it, with only in-frame sequences that have V and J called. A part of the clones is gone; compared with another copy, unresolved V genes explain less than half, and the rest is unexplained. The V and J calls and clone size are taken from that table; D and trimming were inferred from the DNA. The sample table shows approximately 52,000 clones, and 89% are seen once. Approximately 4.9% of the sample is held by the ten biggest clonotypes.

The chain links TRBV9 with TRBJ2-7, and the D gene may be TRBD1, 7 bases matching. The sequencing input was peripheral blood. The receptor was derived from a man aged 60 to 75 with active COVID-19. The CDR3 region reads CASSEAGQIGYEQYF. In nucleotides, the sequence is TGTGCCAGCAGCGAGGCGGGACAGATAGGATACGAGCAGTACTTC.